The 26 T cell receptor beta chains given below trace back to one sample, sequenced in a study of blood T cell repertoires in COVID-19. This table comes from immunoSEQ multiplex PCR, and its TCRdb copy is limited to in-frame clones, with some not included. The data contain about 70,000 clones, about three quarters of them seen just once; the ten biggest clones take up about 9.9%. Sequencing was done on a sample of peripheral blood. Source of these receptors: a human donor in a cohort sampled during active COVID-19.

The V gene is TRBV7-2, the J gene TRBJ2-1; D not resolved. The V end was cut by 2 bases, the J end by 2 bases, with 10 bases between. Germline V gives CDR1 SGHTA, CDR2 FQGNSA. This CDR3 is built from 15 residues. CDR3 DNA: TGTGCCAGCAGCTTAATTGCGGCCGCCTACAATGAGCAGTTCTTC. Translated: CASSLIAAAYNEQFF.

The rearrangement joins TRBV6-2 or TRBV6-3 to TRBJ2-7; TRBD2 is a possible D gene (5 bases). This CDR3 comprises 15 residues. V was clipped by 2 bases and J by 10 bases, with 21 bases between them. Germline loops: CDR1 MNHEY, CDR2 SVGEGT. The CDR3, as DNA: TGTGCCAGCAGTTACGGCGGACTTAATTGGCCTACACAGTACTTC. This sequence encodes CASSYGGLNWPTQYF.

V and J are TRBV7-9 and TRBJ2-1; 8 nucleotides align to TRBD1. Germline CDR1 SEHNR, CDR2 FQNEAQ (reference sequence). CDR3 length equals 15 residues. Trimming took 4 bases from V and 8 from J; bases not matched to a gene: 10. CDR3 sequence: CASSYTRTGRYEQFF. CDR3 sequence (DNA): TGTGCCAGCAGCTACACCCGGACAGGGCGCTATGAGCAGTTCTTC.

This chain uses TRBV5-6 with TRBJ2-3, with 7 positions matching TRBD2. The CDR3 sequence is 17 residues long. V was clipped by 0 bases and J by 3 bases; unmatched bases: 10. CDR1 is SGHDT and CDR2 is YYEEEE in the germline V gene. The CDR3 is CASSLGDALADTDTQYF. The DNA of the CDR3 is TGTGCCAGCAGCTTGGGTGATGCCCTAGCGGATACAGATACGCAGTATTTT.

The gene calls are TRBV6-5 and TRBJ2-7; the match to TRBD1 covers 10 bases. Germline lookup yields CDR1 MNHEY and CDR2 SVGAGI. J was trimmed by 1 base and V by 5 bases; bases with no gene match: 5. There are 15 residues in the CDR3. CDR3 residues: CASSRSGQGSYEQYF. DNA of the CDR3: TGTGCCAGCAGTCGTTCGGGACAGGGGTCCTACGAGCAGTACTTC.

The chain recombines TRBV9 with TRBJ2-7; 8 nucleotides line up with TRBD2. Trimming cost V 0 bases and J 4 bases; bases outside gene matches: 6. The germline CDR1 and CDR2 sequences are SGDLS and YYNGEE. The CDR3 sequence is 15 residues long. The CDR3 DNA is TGTGCCAGCAGCGTAGAGGCTAGCGGGTTTTACGAGCAGTACTTC. This encodes CASSVEASGFYEQYF. Full variable domain (missing parts from reference TRBV9 and TRBJ2-7): DSGVTQTPKHLITATGQRVTLRCSPRSGDLSVYWYQQSLDQGLQFLIQYYNGEERAKGNILERFSAQQFPDLHSELNLSSLELGDSALYFCASSVEASGFYEQYFGPGTRLTVT.

This chain joins TRBV6-2 or TRBV6-3 and TRBJ2-7; TRBD1 agrees at 7 bases. Germline CDR1 MNHEY, CDR2 SVGEGT. The V segment lost 2 bases and the J segment 8 bases; nucleotides outside the gene matches: 6. The CDR3 has 13 amino acids. CDR3 amino acids: CASSYDRAFKQYF. The CDR3 DNA sequence: TGTGCCAGCAGTTACGACAGGGCTTTCAAGCAGTACTTC.

The chain links TRBV5-4 to TRBJ2-3, with D possibly being TRBD2 (6 bases). This CDR3 spans 14 amino acids. V was trimmed by 6 bases and J by 5 bases, leaving 16 bases between them. Germline V gene sequence: CDR1 SGHNT, CDR2 YYREEE (reference sequence). The CDR3 DNA reads as TGTGCCAGCACCCGGCCGGCGGAGGGAGATACGCAGTATTTT. It translates to CASTRPAEGDTQYF.

The gene calls are TRBV3-1 (or the pseudogene TRBV3-2) and TRBJ2-2; D unclear. This CDR3 spans 16 amino acids. CDR1 and CDR2 (germline): LGHDT, YNNKEL (reference sequence). Trimming took 1 base from V and 0 from J, leaving 9 bases between them. This CDR3 reads CASSQVGQANTGELFF. CDR3 in DNA: TGTGCCAGCAGCCAAGTTGGTCAGGCGAACACCGGGGAGCTGTTTTTT.

The V call is TRBV11-3, the J call TRBJ1-3, with D hard to call. The germline V gene encodes CDR1 SGHNT and CDR2 YENEEA. The CDR3 length is 13 residues. Trimming stripped 5 bases from V and 4 bases from J, with 9 bases between. The CDR3 is CASSASRGNTIYF. In DNA, the CDR3 is TGTGCCAGCAGCGCGAGTCGGGGAAACACCATATATTTT.

The V and J genes are TRBV9 and TRBJ2-1, with TRBD2 matching 10 bases. There are 16 residues in the CDR3. Trimming took 4 bases from V and 9 from J; bases not matched to a gene: 13. The V gene's germline CDR1 is SGDLS and CDR2 YYNGEE. The CDR3 DNA reads as TGTGCCAGCAGCCCCCGAGCGGGGGGGCCGAATATTGAGCAGTTCTTC. Translated, it gives CASSPRAGGPNIEQFF.

This chain connects TRBV5-8 to TRBJ2-3; a possible D gene is TRBD1 (5 bases). Germline CDR1 is SGHTS and CDR2 is YDEGEE. V shed 4 bases and J shed 7 bases, with 19 bases lying between them. This CDR3 has 15 amino acids. The CDR3 bases are TGTGCCAGCAGCCAAGAAAGGGGCCGCGGACATACGCAGTATTTT. It is translated as CASSQERGRGHTQYF.

This sequence joins TRBV9 and TRBJ2-5, with 7 positions matching TRBD1. V trimming: 0 bases; J trimming: 2 bases; junction bases outside the gene matches: 1. The germline gives CDR1 SGDLS, CDR2 YYNGEE. CDR3 length: 14 amino acids. The chain's CDR3 is CASSVGQGQETQYF. The CDR3 coding sequence is TGTGCCAGCAGCGTAGGACAGGGACAAGAGACCCAGTACTTC.

This sequence joins TRBV5-4 and TRBJ1-1; 7 bases are a match to TRBD1. The CDR3 spans 16 residues. Germline V gives CDR1 SGHNT, CDR2 YYREEE (reference sequence). Trimming at V came to 4 bases and at J to 0 bases, leaving 9 bases not matched to a gene. CDR3 in DNA: TGTGCCAGCAGCCCCCAGACAGGGACCATGAACACTGAAGCTTTCTTT. This sequence encodes CASSPQTGTMNTEAFF.

This clone was counted only a few times. The V gene is TRBV20-1, the J gene TRBJ2-1; no definite D call. V lost 3 bases to trimming and J lost 6 bases, with 12 bases between them. Germline CDR1 is DFQATT and CDR2 is SNEGSKA (reference sequence). CDR3 length equals 13 residues. The DNA of the CDR3 is TGCAGTGCTAGTCAGGTAATGTTCAATGAGCAGTTCTTC. Translating it yields CSASQVMFNEQFF.

This clone came up once. In nucleotides, the CDR3 is TGTGCCAGCTCGCTCGACTGGAACACTGAAGCTTTCTTT. Its translation: CASSLDWNTEAFF. The chain links TRBV18 to TRBJ1-1; D gene unclear. V lost 6 bases and J 1 base, leaving 9 bases between the germline ends. Germline V gene sequence: CDR1 KGHSH, CDR2 LQKENI. CDR3 length: 13 residues.

This clone was seen only once. The genes are TRBV3-1 (or the pseudogene TRBV3-2) and TRBJ2-3; 16 bases are shared with TRBD2. This CDR3 is built from 19 residues. Germline V gene data show CDR1 as LGHDT and CDR2 as YNNKEL (reference sequence). Trimming at V came to 2 bases and at J to 5 bases, leaving 10 bases not matched to a gene. The CDR3 coding sequence is TGTGCCAGCAGCCAATTCTCCGGGACTAGCGGGGGGGCACGAGATACGCAGTATTTT. It specifies CASSQFSGTSGGARDTQYF.

CDR3 amino acids: CASSRRSGARGNNEQFF. The CDR3 region has the DNA TGTGCCAGCAGCCGCCGTAGCGGGGCCCGTGGGAACAATGAGCAGTTCTTC. This chain links TRBV7-3 with TRBJ2-1, with 8 nucleotides matching TRBD2. Germline CDR1 is SGHTA and CDR2 is FQGTGA. J lost 5 bases, V lost 5 bases, and 14 bases had no gene match. There are 17 residues in the CDR3.

J is TRBJ2-5 and V is TRBV4-1, with 10 bases that match TRBD2. Trimming at V came to 0 bases and at J to 1 base, leaving 8 bases not matched to a gene. This CDR3 is 18 amino acids long. The V gene's germline CDR1 is MGHRA and CDR2 YSYEKL. The CDR3 region has the DNA TGCGCCAGCAGCCAAGATAGCAAGCGGGGGGGCCTCCAAGAGACCCAGTACTTC. It specifies CASSQDSKRGGLQETQYF.

The chain couples TRBV18 to TRBJ1-1; TRBD1 matches at 9 bases. Germline lookup yields CDR1 KGHSH and CDR2 LQKENI. This CDR3 contains 14 residues. Trimming at V came to 4 bases and at J to 3 bases, leaving 3 bases not matched to a gene. In DNA, the CDR3 is TGTGCCAGCTCACGCGACAGGGGGGACACTGAAGCTTTCTTT. Translated: CASSRDRGDTEAFF.

V usage is TRBV5-6 and J usage is TRBJ1-6, with 9 bases aligning to TRBD1. This CDR3 contains 15 residues. Germline CDR1 is SGHDT and CDR2 is YYEEEE. Trimming cost V 4 bases and J 9 bases; bases outside gene matches: 8. The DNA of the CDR3 is TGTGCCAGCAGCGGGGGTGGGACAGGGCCTTCACCCCTCCACTTT. Amino acids: CASSGGGTGPSPLHF.

The V gene is TRBV29-1, the J gene TRBJ2-3, with D hard to call. CDR3 length equals 10 residues. Deletions cut 4 bases from V and 14 bases from J, with 13 bases between. Germline V gene lookup returns CDR1 SQVTM and CDR2 ANQGSEA. The CDR3 here is CSVVRSQLYF. The CDR3 region has the DNA TGCAGCGTTGTCCGCTCACAGCTGTATTTT.

This rearrangement joins TRBV6-5 to TRBJ1-2; 7 nucleotides align to TRBD1. Per the germline V gene, CDR1 is MNHEY and CDR2 is SVGAGI. There are 15 residues in the CDR3. After removal of 0 bases from V and 3 bases from J, the junction contained 4 bases not matched to a gene. In DNA form, the CDR3 reads TGTGCCAGCAGTTACTCTGACAGGGATGACTATGGCTACACCTTC. This codes for CASSYSDRDDYGYTF.

The chain employs TRBV10-3 and TRBJ2-5, with D tentatively TRBD2 (5 bases). The CDR3 contains 12 residues. Trimming cost V 6 bases and J 4 bases, with 9 bases left between them. Germline V CDR1 and CDR2: ENHRY, SYGVKD. For the CDR3, the DNA is TGTGCCATCAGCCTTGGAGGAGAGACCCAGTACTTC. This translates into CAISLGGETQYF.

This chain connects TRBV30 to TRBJ1-1; 8 positions agree with TRBD1. Germline V lookup: CDR1 GTSNPN, CDR2 SVGIG (reference sequence). V was pared by 1 base and J by 2 bases, with 3 bases of the junction left unmatched. CDR3 length: 14 amino acids. CDR3 loop: CAWSAGQENTEAFF. The CDR3 DNA reads TGTGCCTGGAGTGCGGGACAGGAAAACACTGAAGCTTTCTTT.

The J gene is TRBJ2-7, the V gene TRBV19; 9 nucleotides agree with TRBD1. This CDR3 is built from 15 residues. Unmatched junction bases numbered 7, after V lost 1 base and J lost 6 bases. Germline CDR1 and CDR2: LNHDA and SQIVND (reference sequence). Here the CDR3 reads CASSIVRTGVSEQYF. CDR3 coding DNA: TGTGCCAGTAGTATAGTGAGGACAGGGGTTTCCGAGCAGTACTTC.